This TCR beta chain was profiled in a study of Tregs in tolerant kidney transplant recipients (dated by TCRdb to about 2019). Study-wide context: The study used TCRbeta sequencing to identify donor-specific regulatory T cells before combined kidney and bone marrow transplantation, then tracked those cells after transplant. TCRbeta repertoire sequencing was used in a few healthy controls to compare several ways of expanding Tregs specific for an allogeneic donor.

Taken from the germline V gene, the CDR1 and CDR2 loops are SGHRS and YFSETQ. The CDR3 measures 17 amino acids from cysteine to phenylalanine. Only CDR3 DNA remains: 51 bases, in frame from the first base. Trimming costs V 1 base and J 4 bases, and their ends lie 20 bases apart. For this clone: Its antigen is not yet known. Base quality data are lacking; no much larger clone is found one base away.

For TCRbeta CDR3 sequencing, genomic DNA from the sorted cells was extracted using the QIAGEN DNeasy Blood and Tissue Kit. High-throughput TCRbeta CDR3 sequencing, which included PCR amplification with bias correction and internal controls, was done commercially through immunoSEQ. For the original study's pipeline: A unique productive TCRbeta sequence was defined by the CDR3 nucleotide sequence when primers matched, and otherwise by the CDR3 amino acid sequence together with the Vbeta and Jbeta genes. Sorting error was corrected by removing sequences shared between sorted populations at a frequency ratio of 2:1 or less, and the remaining shared sequences were assigned to the higher population. Donor-reactive sequences were defined as at least 5-fold expanded in CFSE-low cells versus unstimulated cells, with frequency of at least 0.01% in CFSE-low cells. Repertoire divergence was quantified by Jensen-Shannon divergence using the top 100 TCRbeta sequences ranked by frequency. For samples with multiple sequencing runs, sorting error was corrected separately for each run before the runs were pooled. TCRdb provides this immuneACCESS table in a form limited to in-frame rearrangements. Some clones are lacking; in checked studies, under half of them reflect an unresolved V gene, and why the rest are absent is not known. From that table come the V and J calls and clone size; the DNA was used to work out D and trimming. The sample table records 68,000 or so clones; 65% to 85% of these occur just once. The ten largest account for around 4% of the sample.

Overall results and qualifications from the work: The most biologically relevant and donor-specific TCRbeta repertoire appeared to be identified by expanding Tregs with activated donor B cells. Biological reproducibility was not examined directly, but technical replication error appeared to be minimal. The study was limited by small patient numbers, and the findings need validation in larger populations and under other immunosuppression protocols.

Unstimulated Tregs (CD4+CD25+CD127-), CD4+ non-Tregs (CD4+CD25-), CD4 and CD8 cells were FACS-sorted from thawed PBMCs. Blood from healthy controls was obtained either as purchased buffy coats or from healthy volunteers. Healthy control blood was processed to PBMCs by Ficoll density gradient and cryopreserved, and patient PBMCs were collected before and after transplant. The chain is encoded by TRBV5-1 joined to TRBJ1-2; the D region possibly corresponds to TRBD1 (5 bases align). The sample was CD4+ T cells from blood. The receptor comes from a human donor in good health. CDR3 region: CASSLLSWGDGPYGYTF. The DNA sequence is given as TGCGCCAGCAGCTTGCTCAGCTGGGGGGACGGACCCTATGGCTACACCTTC.